This entry features one T cell receptor (beta chain) sequence. This sample was included in a study of somatic mutations in cytotoxic T cells in rheumatoid arthritis. The assay was immunoSEQ multiplex PCR, and TCRdb's table has in-frame clones only and misses some. The repertoire holds 25,000 to 35,000 clones, with 70% to 90% as singletons. The V and J ends lost 4 bases and 0 bases respectively, with 9 bases between them. Germline CDR1 and CDR2: SGHDT and YYEEEE. The CDR3 has 14 amino acids. This TCR derives from an adult with rheumatoid arthritis. Sequenced material: CD8+ T cells sorted from blood. The genes are TRBV5-6 and TRBJ2-3; D ambiguous. This chain's CDR3 is CASSTGGSTDTQYF. As DNA, the CDR3 is TGTGCCAGCAGCACCGGTGGGAGCACAGATACGCAGTATTTT.